This T cell receptor beta chain was sequenced during a study of cytomegalovirus exposure and HLA in healthy donors. Trimming removed 8 bases from V and 0 bases from J, with 8 bases in between. CDR3 length equals 13 residues. Germline V gene data show CDR1 as MGHDK and CDR2 as SYGVNS. Findings of the study overall: The authors considered a cluster of highly shared sequence variants likely to be a sequencing artifact.

Both 60 Vbeta primers and 13 Jbeta primers went into the PCR. Sequencing was performed with immunoSEQ multiplex PCR; in TCRdb, only in-frame clones are kept and a portion is missing. The sample yields 150,000 or so clones, just under 75% seen once. Comment on this clone: Its target is not known.

V and J are TRBV25-1 and TRBJ1-5; TRBD1 is a possible D gene (6 bases). The source material was PBMCs. This TCR was recovered from a woman between 18 and 29 years old in good health and CMV-seronegative. In DNA form, the CDR3 reads TGTGCCAGCGGGGGACATAGCAATCAGCCCCAGCATTTT. Translation: CASGGHSNQPQHF.